Each of the 19 T cell receptor beta chains below was sequenced from the same sample in a study of blood T cell repertoires in COVID-19. The table came from immunoSEQ multiplex PCR; TCRdb's copy has only in-frame clones and leaves some out. Here the sample spans fewer than 500,000 clones, about 87% being singletons. The sample taken for sequencing was peripheral blood. The receptors derive from a man between 18 and 35 years old with COVID-19, enrolled during active disease.

The CDR3 nucleotides read TGTGCCAGCAGCCAAGATAGATACAGCGGGGGGGCGAAAGGACTAGATACGCAGTATTTT. Translation gives CASSQDRYSGGAKGLDTQYF. V is TRBV4-2 and J is TRBJ2-3, with 10 bases lining up with TRBD2. The germline CDR1 and CDR2 sequences are LGHNA and YNFKEQ. V was pared by 0 bases and J by 5 bases, with 17 bases of the junction left unmatched. There are 20 residues in the CDR3.

This clone was seen once. This sequence joins TRBV5-4 and TRBJ1-2, with a weak D call TRBD1 (6 bases). Trimming stripped 2 bases from V and 6 bases from J, with 29 bases between. This CDR3 is 19 amino acids long. Looked up from germline, CDR1 is SGHNT and CDR2 is YYREEE (reference sequence). CDR3 nucleotide sequence: TGTGCCAGCAGCTTCGGGTTGGGGAACACAGGGACGGGGTTTGATGGCTACACCTTC. It translates to CASSFGLGNTGTGFDGYTF.

This clone appeared once. The chain employs TRBV5-4 and TRBJ2-1, with 8 nucleotides matching TRBD2. CDR3 length: 14 residues. Germline CDR1 reads SGHNT; CDR2 reads YYREEE (reference sequence). V shed 4 bases, J shed 7 bases, and the junction held 7 bases outside the gene matches. For the CDR3, the DNA is TGTGCCAGCAGCCCCGGGACTAGTTTAAATGAGCAGTTCTTC. Translated: CASSPGTSLNEQFF. Variable domain in full (rest from reference TRBV5-4 and TRBJ2-1): ETGVTQSPTHLIKTRGQQVTLRCSSQSGHNTVSWYQQALGQGPQFIFQYYREEENGRGNFPPRFSGLQFPNYSSELNVNALELDDSALYLCASSPGTSLNEQFFGPGTRLTVL.

This chain connects TRBV19 to TRBJ2-6, with D possibly TRBD2 on 6 matching bases. The CDR3 contains 15 residues. The germline V gene has CDR1 LNHDA and CDR2 SQIVND (reference sequence). V dropped 4 bases and J dropped 1 base, with 8 bases sitting between them. CDR3 nucleotide sequence: TGTGCCAGTAGTACGGGGGATTCTGGGGCCAACGTCCTGACTTTC. It codes for CASSTGDSGANVLTF.

The CDR3 sequence: CASSALLAGKTDTQYF. The CDR3 nucleotides are TGTGCCAGCAGCGCTCTACTAGCTGGGAAAACAGATACGCAGTATTTT. The chain is built from TRBV11-3 and TRBJ2-3; D might be TRBD2 (6 bases). V shed 5 bases and J shed 3 bases, with 18 bases lying between them. Germline V gene lookup returns CDR1 SGHNT and CDR2 YENEEA. The CDR3 sequence is 16 residues long.

J is TRBJ2-7 and V is TRBV6-5, with unresolved D. There are 15 residues in the CDR3. Trimming pared 6 bases from V and 0 bases from J, leaving 15 bases between. Germline V gene sequence: CDR1 MNHEY, CDR2 SVGAGI. Written as DNA, the CDR3 is TGTGCCAGCAGCTGGAGAGTAGAGGCCTCCTACGAGCAGTACTTC. Translating gives CASSWRVEASYEQYF.

The rearrangement joins TRBV6-5 to TRBJ2-7; 7 positions agree with TRBD1. The germline V gene encodes CDR1 MNHEY and CDR2 SVGAGI. V dropped 5 bases and J dropped 0; count of bases not matched to a gene: 4. The CDR3 is made up of 14 amino acids. In nucleotides, the CDR3 is TGTGCCAGCAGTCCACAGGGGAGCTCCTACGAGCAGTACTTC. Its translation: CASSPQGSSYEQYF.

Worth noting for this clone: At the DNA level, this CDR3 is encoded by other sequences in the same sample as well. The CDR3 nucleotides are TGTGCCAGTTCACGGGACAGGGACTACGAGCAGTACTTC. Residues: CASSRDRDYEQYF. The chain carries TRBV19 and TRBJ2-7; 9 bases match TRBD1. Germline values: CDR1 LNHDA, CDR2 SQIVND (reference sequence). The length of the CDR3 is 13 residues. Losses at the gene ends were 8 bases for V and 3 bases for J; bases not matched to a gene: 5.

The rearrangement uses TRBV19 and TRBJ1-1, with 8 bases matching TRBD1. The germline V gene has CDR1 LNHDA and CDR2 SQIVND (reference sequence). The J segment lost 4 bases and the V segment lost 4 bases, leaving 8 bases of the junction unmatched. The CDR3 loop spans 15 amino acids. For the CDR3, the DNA is TGTGCCAGTAGTAAGGGGGACAGGCGGGTCACTGAAGCTTTCTTT. This translates into CASSKGDRRVTEAFF.

The gene calls are TRBV5-1 and TRBJ1-2, with 10 bases identical to TRBD1. The V gene's germline CDR1 is SGHRS and CDR2 YFSETQ. The CDR3 covers 16 residues. V shed 4 bases and J 6 bases; nucleotides not matched to a gene: 12. In DNA, the CDR3 is TGCGCCAGCAGCCTAGACCACACCGGGACAGGGGATGGCTACACCTTC. Protein: CASSLDHTGTGDGYTF.

The V and J genes are TRBV19 and TRBJ2-3, with 10 bases identical to TRBD2. The CDR3 is 16 amino acids. V gave up 4 bases and J gave up 5 bases; unmatched junction bases: 9. Germline values: CDR1 LNHDA, CDR2 SQIVND (reference sequence). DNA of the CDR3: TGTGCCAGTAGTAGGGAGCGGGGGGGCAGAATAGATACGCAGTATTTT. It codes for CASSRERGGRIDTQYF.

The chain uses TRBV5-6 and TRBJ2-3; D uncertain. Trimming shortened V by 7 bases and J by 2 bases, and 8 bases separated the two germline ends. CDR3 length: 12 amino acids. Germline-derived CDR1 and CDR2 are SGHDT and YYEEEE. The CDR3: CASEFVTDTQYF. CDR3 nucleotides: TGTGCCAGCGAGTTCGTCACAGATACGCAGTATTTT.

In DNA form, the CDR3 reads TGTGCCAGCAGCCAAGATCAGATGGCCCCCGCCCGAAAACTGTTTTTT. This codes for CASSQDQMAPARKLFF. This chain connects TRBV3-1 (or the pseudogene TRBV3-2) to TRBJ1-4; unclear D gene. Deletions cut 0 bases from V and 10 bases from J, with 18 bases between. Germline-derived CDR1 and CDR2 are LGHDT and YNNKEL (reference sequence). The CDR3 loop spans 16 amino acids.

This clone was seen just once. The CDR3 DNA reads TGTGCCAGCAGCGGCGGGACAGGGTCGACAGATACGCAGTATTTT. Protein: CASSGGTGSTDTQYF. The chain joins TRBV6-4 to TRBJ2-3, with 9 nucleotides matching TRBD1. In germline, CDR1 is MRHNA, CDR2 SNTAGT. V trimming: 6 bases; J trimming: 3 bases; junction bases outside the gene matches: 7. There are 15 residues in the CDR3.

The rearrangement links TRBV18 to TRBJ2-7; a possible D gene is TRBD2 (6 bases). The length of the CDR3 is 17 residues. Between the trimmed V and J ends, which lost 3 bases and 7 bases, there was a span of 25 bases. The germline V gene encodes CDR1 KGHSH and CDR2 LQKENI. In nucleotides, the CDR3 is TGTGCCAGCTCACCTCTGACGCTGGAGGGGCGCCGAGTTGAGCAGTACTTC. This gives the protein CASSPLTLEGRRVEQYF.

V gene TRBV20-1 combines with J gene TRBJ2-7; weak D call: TRBD1 (6 bases). V lost 5 bases and J lost 2, with 7 bases in between. The CDR3 extends over 11 amino acids. CDR1 is DFQATT, CDR2 SNEGSKA, per germline (reference sequence). The CDR3 nucleotides read TGCAGTGCTCAGGGGACCTACGAGCAGTACTTC. It translates to CSAQGTYEQYF.

The chain combines TRBV6-1 with TRBJ2-7; D is perhaps TRBD2 (6 bases). V lost 3 bases to trimming and J lost 4 bases, with 25 bases between them. Per the germline V gene, CDR1 is MNHNS and CDR2 is SASEGT. The CDR3 loop spans 18 amino acids. The CDR3 spells CASSEFGLAPGMSYEQYF. The CDR3 coding sequence is TGTGCCAGCAGTGAGTTCGGGCTAGCGCCTGGAATGTCTTACGAGCAGTACTTC.

DNA of the CDR3: TGTGCCAGCAGGACGGGACTAGCTTACACTAATACGCAGTATTTT. Translation gives CASRTGLAYTNTQYF. The gene calls are TRBV2 and TRBJ2-3; 9 bases are shared with TRBD2. CDR1 SNHLY and CDR2 FYNNEI come from the germline V gene. The CDR3 length is 15 residues. V shed 6 bases and J 7 bases; nucleotides not matched to a gene: 11.

A few counts support this clone. The chain uses TRBV4-2 and TRBJ2-6; possible D gene TRBD1, 6 bases. V was clipped by 2 bases and J by 2 bases, with 7 bases between them. The CDR3 is made up of 15 amino acids. CDR1 LGHNA and CDR2 YNFKEQ come from the germline V gene. CDR3 nucleotide sequence: TGTGCCAGCAGCCAAAACAGGGCTGGGGCCAACGTCCTGACTTTC. Protein product: CASSQNRAGANVLTF.